This TCR beta chain was profiled in a study of blood T cell repertoires in COVID-19 (dated by TCRdb to the early 2020s). Regarding the study in general: Samples covering the acute and convalescent phases of COVID-19 were provided by collaborators in the United States, Italy and Spain. The prospective study material was composed of cDNA or gDNA derived from T cells, B-cell-depleted T cells, or PBMCs. Deeply sampled blood TCRbeta repertoires from subjects exposed to, actively infected with, or recovered from COVID-19 were included in the dataset. A freely available public database, intended as a resource for researchers studying the immune response to SARS-CoV-2, is where the repertoires were released. Samples were obtained from the ongoing ImmuneRACE study (first 160 participants) and from 950 to 1,500 subjects provided by 6 global collaborators. A de-identified subject ID, COVID-19 status, age in years and sex were almost always included in the sample metadata. Where available, HLA class I and class II types were obtained from metadata supplied by the sample provider rather than from assay-based typing.

The CDR1 and CDR2 encoded by the germline V gene (reference sequence) are SGHNT and YYREEE. Trimming at the junction amounts to 3 bases on V and 1 base on J, and the germline ends lie 13 bases apart. The CDR3 spans 16 residues, from the cysteine through the phenylalanine. Only the CDR3 part of the read is kept: 48 bases, read in frame from the first base. Each collaborating institution followed its own protocols to collect whole blood in K2EDTA tubes. For TCRbeta analysis, collaborator samples were shipped as frozen whole blood, as isolated PBMCs, or as DNA extracted from either sample type. The immunoSEQ Assay, a bias-controlled multiplex PCR, was used to amplify TCRbeta CDR3 regions from genomic DNA. The authors' analysis ran thus. The number of nucleated cells in each sample was estimated by amplification of reference gene primers within the assay. Sequence reads were collapsed and filtered to measure the absolute abundance of every unique TCRbeta CDR3 rearrangement. For each sample, productive Simpson clonality was calculated as the square root of Simpson's diversity index over productive rearrangements. Drawn from immuneACCESS, this table holds only the in-frame rearrangements with V and J called that TCRdb kept. Clones are partly lost; checked studies trace under half to an unresolved V gene and leave the rest unexplained. V, J and clone size derive from that table, while D and trimming were established from the DNA sequence. Recorded for this sample are roughly 200,000 clones; about 85% of them occurred a single time. The ten largest account for around 20% of the sample.

Summary of the overall study and its limitations: How much clinical and demographic metadata was included differed by source and by participant, and the metadata was provided uncurated.

As to this clone: It has no known antigen specificity. No base-level quality is on record; no much larger clone is a single base apart.

The chain couples TRBV5-4 to TRBJ2-2, with TRBD2 tentatively as D gene (5 bases match). This clonotype was obtained from a human donor in a cohort sampled during active COVID-19. Sequenced: peripheral blood. The nucleotide sequence is given as TGTGCCAGCAGCTCGGGTTTAGCGATGAACACCGGGGAGCTGTTTTTT. Its protein product is CASSSGLAMNTGELFF.